This T cell receptor beta chain was identified in a study of T cell changes during pregnancy in multiple sclerosis. Assay used: immunoSEQ multiplex PCR; TCRdb lists only in-frame clones, some missing. The sample yields under 50,000 clones, around nine tenths seen once. V shed 1 base and J 11 bases; nucleotides not matched to a gene: 3. Germline V gives CDR1 SGHTA, CDR2 FQGNSA. CDR3 length: 14 residues. This material consisted of CD4+ T cells from peripheral blood mononuclear cells, taken in the second trimester of pregnancy. This chain uses TRBV7-2 with TRBJ2-3; 13 bases line up with TRBD2. This TCR was sampled from a female donor in good health, enrolled as a control in a pregnancy study. CDR3 sequence reads: CASSLGLAGGGQYF. CDR3 nucleotide sequence: TGTGCCAGCAGCTTAGGACTAGCGGGGGGAGGGCAGTATTTT.